These 26 T cell receptor beta chains were sequenced from one sample in a study of T-cell reconstitution after alpha-beta-depleted transplantation in children. Unique molecular identifiers were used in preparing the TCRbeta library. TCRdb reprocessed the PCR reads with MiXCR, giving one entry per CDR3 protein. The sample lists about 580,000 distinct CDR3 sequences, more than 20% occurring once. The source was PBMCs, collected before TCRalphabeta/CD19-depleted stem cell transplant. The source of these receptors is a boy under two years old with Wiskott-Aldrich syndrome, due to receive a stem cell transplant.

This clonotype was counted between two and nine times. CDR3 in DNA: TGCAGTGCTGAAAATAAACTAGTTCTTGAAGCTTTCTTT. Protein: CSAENKLVLEAFF. The V call is TRBV20-1, the J call TRBJ1-1, with unresolved D. The germline V gene has CDR1 DFQATT and CDR2 SNEGSKA (reference sequence). This CDR3 is built from 13 residues. The ends were cut back, 5 bases at V and 7 bases at J, with 17 bases in the middle.

This clonotype has a handful of counts. V usage is TRBV24-1 and J usage is TRBJ1-1, with 7 positions matching TRBD1. V was clipped by 5 bases and J by 7 bases; unmatched bases: 3. The CDR3 has 12 residues. Germline assignment: CDR1 KGHDR and CDR2 SFDVKD. CDR3 protein: CATSGGTDEAFF. The CDR3 bases are TGTGCCACCAGTGGCGGGACAGATGAAGCTTTCTTT.

V gene TRBV5-1 combines with J gene TRBJ2-1; 9 nucleotides align to TRBD2. Per the germline V gene, CDR1 is SGHRS and CDR2 is YFSETQ. Losses at the gene ends were 1 base for V and 3 bases for J; bases not matched to a gene: 2. The CDR3 is 15 amino acids. The CDR3 region is CASSLSAGGYNEQFF. The CDR3, as DNA: TGCGCCAGCAGCTTGTCAGCGGGGGGCTACAATGAGCAGTTCTTC.

This clonotype was seen only a few times. J is TRBJ2-7 and V is TRBV18; D call uncertain. Germline V gene lookup returns CDR1 KGHSH and CDR2 LQKENI. The CDR3 is 14 amino acids. V was clipped by 2 bases and J by 2 bases, with 10 bases between them. The CDR3 region has the DNA TGTGCCAGCTCACCAAGGCGGCAAACCTACGAGCAGTACTTC. Protein product: CASSPRRQTYEQYF. Combining the CDR3 with reference TRBV18 and TRBJ2-7 gives the whole variable domain NAGVMQNPRHLVRRRGQEARLRCSPMKGHSHVYWYRQLPEEGLKFMVYLQKENIIDESGMPKERFSAEFPKEGPSILRIQQVVRGDSAAYFCASSPRRQTYEQYFGPGTRLTVT.

The rearrangement uses TRBV2 and TRBJ2-5; 15 positions agree with TRBD2. With 8 bases clipped from V and 5 bases from J, the junction kept 6 bases outside the gene matches. The CDR3 totals 15 residues. CDR1 is SNHLY and CDR2 is FYNNEI in the germline V gene. The CDR3 sequence is CASGLAGGPRETQYF. CDR3 bases: TGTGCCAGCGGACTAGCGGGAGGGCCCCGGGAGACCCAGTACTTC.

The rearrangement links TRBV7-8 to TRBJ2-1; 7 positions agree with TRBD2. Germline CDR1 reads SGHVS; CDR2 reads FQNEAQ. This CDR3 contains 16 residues. The V and J ends lost 2 bases and 5 bases, in that order; junction bases with no gene match: 9. CDR3 sequence reads: CASSLTGSLADNEQFF. CDR3 sequence (DNA): TGTGCCAGCAGCTTAACTGGGAGTCTAGCGGACAATGAGCAGTTCTTC.

The CDR3 DNA sequence: TGTGCCAGCAGCTTAAGTAACAGAGATTACGAGCAGTACTTC. Translation gives CASSLSNRDYEQYF. This rearrangement joins TRBV7-9 to TRBJ2-7; D is unresolved. In germline, CDR1 is SEHNR, CDR2 FQNEAQ (reference sequence). The V gene lost 2 bases and the J gene lost 4 bases, with 12 bases spanning the gap. The CDR3 totals 14 residues.

The gene calls are TRBV5-1 and TRBJ2-2; D possibly uses TRBD1 or TRBD2 (5 bases each). This CDR3 has 13 residues. V lost 2 bases, J lost 6 bases, and 8 bases lay in between. The germline CDR1 and CDR2 sequences are SGHRS and YFSETQ. CDR3 DNA sequence: TGCGCCAGCAGCTTTGGGGGTCCCGGGGAGCTGTTTTTT. This sequence encodes CASSFGGPGELFF.

J is TRBJ2-3 and V is TRBV5-1; D could derive from TRBD1 or TRBD2 (5 bases each). The CDR3 consists of 13 residues. Per the germline V gene, CDR1 is SGHRS and CDR2 is YFSETQ. Deletions cut 5 bases from V and 2 bases from J, with 9 bases between. For the CDR3, the DNA is TGCGCCAGCAGGTGGGACCTCACAGATACGCAGTATTTT. It yields the protein CASRWDLTDTQYF.

The V call is TRBV10-3, the J call TRBJ1-6; D not resolved. In germline, CDR1 is ENHRY, CDR2 SYGVKD. Trimming shortened V by 4 bases and J by 10 bases, and 8 bases separated the two germline ends. The CDR3 spans 12 residues. For the CDR3, the DNA is TGTGCCATCAGTGCTGGGTACTCACCCCTCCACTTT. Its translation: CAISAGYSPLHF.

This rearrangement joins TRBV4-1 to TRBJ2-1, with a weak D call TRBD2 (6 bases). V lost 0 bases and J lost 0, with 18 bases in between. This CDR3 region has 19 residues. Germline V gene sequence: CDR1 MGHRA, CDR2 YSYEKL. The DNA of the CDR3 is TGCGCCAGCAGCCAAGATAAGGCGGGAAGAGGGAACTCCTACAATGAGCAGTTCTTC. Its translation: CASSQDKAGRGNSYNEQFF.

The rearrangement links TRBV5-1 to TRBJ1-3; D is ambiguous. The V and J ends lost 1 base and 4 bases respectively, with 18 bases between them. CDR1 is SGHRS, CDR2 YFSETQ, per germline. The CDR3 sequence is 17 residues long. The CDR3 sequence is CASSLLGASVSGNTIYF. The CDR3 DNA is TGCGCCAGCAGCTTGTTGGGTGCGTCCGTCTCCGGAAACACCATATATTTT.

The chain has TRBV20-1 and TRBJ2-5, with no clear D. V lost 1 base and J 0 bases, leaving 6 bases between the germline ends. This CDR3 comprises 13 residues. Germline V gives CDR1 DFQATT, CDR2 SNEGSKA (reference sequence). The CDR3 DNA follows: TGCAGTGCTAGAGTGCAGGACCAAGAGACCCAGTACTTC. Translating gives CSARVQDQETQYF.

The V call is TRBV29-1, the J call TRBJ2-7, with D uncertain. CDR1 is SQVTM and CDR2 is ANQGSEA in the germline V gene. The CDR3 spans 14 residues. The germline V and J ends were trimmed by 6 bases and 5 bases, with 20 bases remaining between them. CDR3: CSVGPRVGFNEQYF. The CDR3 DNA sequence: TGCAGCGTCGGACCACGGGTCGGGTTCAACGAGCAGTACTTC.

This sequence joins TRBV7-2 and TRBJ1-1, with D possibly matching TRBD1 (5 bases). Trimming stripped 1 base from V and 10 bases from J, with 10 bases between. The CDR3 consists of 12 residues. CDR1 and CDR2 (germline): SGHTA, FQGNSA. The CDR3 DNA follows: TGTGCCAGCAGCTTAGGTCCGGGGCGAGCTTTCTTT. Protein product: CASSLGPGRAFF.

V usage is TRBV3-1 and J usage is TRBJ1-1; maybe TRBD1 (5 bases). The CDR3 has 13 residues. V gave up 1 base and J gave up 11 bases, with 14 bases separating them. CDR1 and CDR2 from the germline V gene are LGHDT and YNNKEL (reference sequence). The CDR3 spells CASSQVGAGSAFF. DNA of the CDR3: TGTGCCAGCAGCCAAGTCGGGGCAGGGTCGGCTTTCTTT.

J is TRBJ2-1 and V is TRBV5-1, with 10 bases identical to TRBD1. V lost 2 bases to trimming and J lost 6 bases; unmatched junction nucleotides: 5. This CDR3 contains 15 residues. Germline lookup yields CDR1 SGHRS and CDR2 YFSETQ. This chain's CDR3 is CASSLGTGAGNEQFF. CDR3 bases: TGCGCCAGCAGCTTAGGGACAGGGGCAGGCAATGAGCAGTTCTTC.

This chain links TRBV11-2 with TRBJ2-7; 12 bases are shared with TRBD2. V lost 5 bases and J lost 1; bases outside the gene matches: 6. CDR1 SGHAT and CDR2 FQNNGV come from the germline V gene. The CDR3 consists of 16 residues. CDR3 loop: CASSASLAGGSYEQYF. CDR3 nucleotide sequence: TGTGCCAGCAGCGCAAGTCTAGCGGGAGGGTCCTACGAGCAGTACTTC.

The gene calls are TRBV20-1 and TRBJ1-1; D perhaps matches TRBD1 (5 bases). V was trimmed by 1 base and J by 4 bases, leaving 13 bases between them. The CDR3 has 14 amino acids. Germline V gene sequence: CDR1 DFQATT, CDR2 SNEGSKA (reference sequence). The CDR3 protein is CSARGDEGSTEAFF. CDR3 coding DNA: TGCAGTGCTAGAGGGGACGAGGGAAGCACTGAAGCTTTCTTT.

This sequence joins TRBV27 and TRBJ2-1, with a weak D call TRBD2 (6 bases). Germline CDR1 is MNHEY and CDR2 is SMNVEV (reference sequence). Trimming stripped 3 bases from V and 6 bases from J, with 15 bases between. The CDR3 has 15 amino acids. The CDR3 loop is CASSFRGMVSNEQFF. The CDR3 DNA is TGTGCCAGCAGTTTTCGCGGGATGGTGTCCAATGAGCAGTTCTTC.

The V gene is TRBV2, the J gene TRBJ2-3; the D is unclear. Germline assignment: CDR1 SNHLY and CDR2 FYNNEI. The CDR3 loop spans 13 amino acids. The V and J ends lost 7 bases and 1 base respectively, with 9 bases between them. The CDR3 DNA is TGTGCCAGCACCCGTACCCGCACAGATACGCAGTATTTT. It is translated as CASTRTRTDTQYF.

The chain has TRBV5-5 and TRBJ2-1; 14 nucleotides match TRBD2. The germline V gene encodes CDR1 SGHKS and CDR2 YYEKEE (reference sequence). CDR3 length: 18 amino acids. Unmatched junction bases numbered 8, after V lost 4 bases and J lost 2 bases. The CDR3 DNA follows: TGTGCCAGCAGCCTGGGACTAGCGGGAGAACCACCCTACAATGAGCAGTTCTTC. Translating gives CASSLGLAGEPPYNEQFF.

The V call is TRBV5-1, the J call TRBJ2-1, with 10 bases identical to TRBD2. V lost 4 bases, J lost 2 bases, and 9 bases stayed unmatched. The CDR3 has 17 residues. CDR1 is SGHRS and CDR2 is YFSETQ in the germline V gene. The CDR3 loop is CASSGSLAGATYNEQFF. The CDR3 bases are TGCGCCAGCAGCGGTTCCCTAGCGGGAGCCACCTACAATGAGCAGTTCTTC.

The V gene is TRBV5-1, the J gene TRBJ2-7, with D uncertain. Deletions cut 5 bases from V and 5 bases from J, with 20 bases between. The CDR3 is 15 residues long. Germline V gives CDR1 SGHRS, CDR2 YFSETQ. CDR3 residues: CASSSQPGPQHEQYF. Written as DNA, the CDR3 is TGCGCCAGCAGTTCACAACCGGGCCCCCAGCACGAGCAGTACTTC.

The chain couples TRBV5-1 to TRBJ2-2, with TRBD2 identical over 10 bases. V shed 4 bases and J 1 base; nucleotides not matched to a gene: 7. Germline loops: CDR1 SGHRS, CDR2 YFSETQ. This CDR3 is 17 amino acids long. The DNA for the CDR3 is TGCGCCAGCAGCCTCCGGATAGCGGGAGGGAACACCGGGGAGCTGTTTTTT. It specifies CASSLRIAGGNTGELFF.

This clonotype occurred a few times. The V and J genes are TRBV13 and TRBJ2-1, with 10 positions matching TRBD1. With 5 bases clipped from V and 7 bases from J, the junction kept 8 bases outside the gene matches. Germline V gene sequence: CDR1 PRHDT, CDR2 FYEKMQ (reference sequence). The CDR3 runs to 15 residues. In DNA, the CDR3 is TGTGCCAGCAGCCGCGGGACAGGGGATAAGAATGAGCAGTTCTTC. It specifies CASSRGTGDKNEQFF.